The clone carrying this T cell receptor (beta chain) was counted ten times or more. The data belong to a study of tumor-infiltrating lymphocytes in primary liver carcinoma. Turning to the study itself: Productive TCRbeta reads per sample were roughly 3.5 to 7.5 million, not differing by tissue.

Germline values: CDR1 SQVTM, CDR2 ANQGSEA. CDR3 length equals 11 residues. Germline trimming cut 7 bases from V and 11 bases from J; bases unmatched to any gene: 7. Scientists recovered RNA and DNA together from approximately 20-30 mg of unsorted bulk tissue. In every tumor sample, viable tumor cells made up over 80%. The investigators made TCR beta cDNA from approximately 0.5 ug total RNA, using a constant-region primer. Generation of the TCR beta libraries relied on three nested multiplex PCR rounds using slightly modified ARM-PCR. The study ran its first two PCR rounds for roughly 10 cycles each, using TRBV1-TRBV30 forward primers and a C-beta reverse primer. MiXCR, applied by TCRdb to the multiplex PCR reads, yields one record per CDR3 protein. The profile covers roughly 53,000 distinct CDR3 sequences, with roughly 77% appearing a single time and about 25% taken by the ten largest.

The sequence came from a man aged 40-50 years with primary liver carcinoma and hepatitis B virus infection. The chain recombines TRBV29-1 with TRBJ2-1, with 8 positions matching TRBD1. Sequencing was carried out using liver tumor tissue from sampling region 2. Documented subset: tumor region T2, inferior pole. CDR3 coding DNA: TGCAGCGCCCCCACAGGGGGTCAGCAGTTCTTC. Amino acids: CSAPTGGQQFF.